This T cell receptor beta chain was recorded in a study of blood T cell repertoires in COVID-19. Study in general: Sample material is recorded as cDNA or gDNA derived from T cells, B-cell-depleted T cells, or PBMCs.

Trimming stripped 4 bases from V and 7 bases from J, with 14 bases between. This CDR3 region has 14 residues. The germline gives CDR1 SQVTM, CDR2 ANQGSEA. The repertoire was sequenced with immunoSEQ multiplex PCR; TCRdb's copy has only in-frame clones and lacks some. The table records approximately 250,000 clones, about 85% of them present only once. This chain uses TRBV29-1 with TRBJ1-6; D is undetermined. Sequencing was carried out using peripheral blood. The origin of this receptor is a man between 18 and 35 years old with active or convalescent COVID-19. In DNA, the CDR3 is TGCAGCGTTGCGGCGGGGTACGGCAATTCACCCCTCCACTTT. Its translation is CSVAAGYGNSPLHF.